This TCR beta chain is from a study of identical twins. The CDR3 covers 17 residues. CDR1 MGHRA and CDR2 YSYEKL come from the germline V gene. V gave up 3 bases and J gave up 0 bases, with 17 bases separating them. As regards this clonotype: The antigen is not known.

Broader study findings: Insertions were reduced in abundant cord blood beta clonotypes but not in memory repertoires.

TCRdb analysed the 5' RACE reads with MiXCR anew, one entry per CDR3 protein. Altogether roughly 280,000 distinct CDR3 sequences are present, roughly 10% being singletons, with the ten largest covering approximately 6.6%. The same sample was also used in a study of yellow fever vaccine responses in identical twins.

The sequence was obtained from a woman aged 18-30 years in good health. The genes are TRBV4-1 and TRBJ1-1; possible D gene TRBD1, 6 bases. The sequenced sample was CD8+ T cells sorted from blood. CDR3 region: CASSHPQQGPVNTEAFF. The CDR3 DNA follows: TGCGCCAGCAGCCATCCCCAACAGGGCCCGGTGAACACTGAAGCTTTCTTT.